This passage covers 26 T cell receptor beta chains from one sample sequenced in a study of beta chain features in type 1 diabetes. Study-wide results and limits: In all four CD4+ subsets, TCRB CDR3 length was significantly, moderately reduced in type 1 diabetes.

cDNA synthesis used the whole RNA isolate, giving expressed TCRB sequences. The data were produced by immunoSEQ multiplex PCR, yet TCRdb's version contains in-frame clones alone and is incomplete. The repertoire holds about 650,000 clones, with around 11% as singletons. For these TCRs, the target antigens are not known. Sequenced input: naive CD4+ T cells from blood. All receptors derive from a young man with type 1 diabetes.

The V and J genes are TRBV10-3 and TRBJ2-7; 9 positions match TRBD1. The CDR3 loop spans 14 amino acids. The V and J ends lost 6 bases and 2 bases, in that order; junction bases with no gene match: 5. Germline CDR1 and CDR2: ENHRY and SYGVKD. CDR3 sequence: CAISQDRGAYEQYF. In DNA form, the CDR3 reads TGTGCCATCAGCCAAGACAGGGGGGCCTACGAGCAGTACTTC.

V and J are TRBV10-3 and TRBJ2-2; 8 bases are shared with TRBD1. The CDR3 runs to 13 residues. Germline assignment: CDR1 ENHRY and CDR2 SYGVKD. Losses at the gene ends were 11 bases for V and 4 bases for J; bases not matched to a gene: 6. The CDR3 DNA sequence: TGTGCCGTGACCAGGGGGCTCACCGGGGAGCTGTTTTTT. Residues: CAVTRGLTGELFF.

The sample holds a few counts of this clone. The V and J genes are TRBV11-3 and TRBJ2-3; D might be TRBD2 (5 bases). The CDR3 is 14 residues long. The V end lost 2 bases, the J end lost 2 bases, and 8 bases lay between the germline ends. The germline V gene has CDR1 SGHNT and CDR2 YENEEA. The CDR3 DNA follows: TGTGCCAGCAGCTTAATGGACTCCACAGATACGCAGTATTTT. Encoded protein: CASSLMDSTDTQYF.

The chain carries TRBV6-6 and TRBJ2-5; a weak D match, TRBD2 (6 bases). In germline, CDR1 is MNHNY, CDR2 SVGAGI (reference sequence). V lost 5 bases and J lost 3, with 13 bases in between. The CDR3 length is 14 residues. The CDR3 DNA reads TGTGCCAGCAGTCCGGACTACTCAGAAGAGACCCAGTACTTC. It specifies CASSPDYSEETQYF.

The CDR3 sequence is CASRPQGYEQYF. CDR3 nucleotides: TGTGCCAGCCGACCACAGGGCTACGAGCAGTACTTC. V and J are TRBV28 and TRBJ2-7, with D maybe TRBD1 (6 bases). V gave up 8 bases and J gave up 3 bases, with 11 bases separating them. The CDR3 loop spans 12 amino acids. Germline V gives CDR1 MDHEN, CDR2 SYDVKM.

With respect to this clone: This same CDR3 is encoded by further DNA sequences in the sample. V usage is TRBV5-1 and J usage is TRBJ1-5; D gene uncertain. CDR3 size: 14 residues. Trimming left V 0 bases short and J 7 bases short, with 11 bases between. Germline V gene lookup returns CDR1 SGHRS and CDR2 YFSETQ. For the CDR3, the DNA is TGCGCCAGCAGCTTGGAGGGTGTGGGCCAGCCCCAGCATTTT. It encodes CASSLEGVGQPQHF.

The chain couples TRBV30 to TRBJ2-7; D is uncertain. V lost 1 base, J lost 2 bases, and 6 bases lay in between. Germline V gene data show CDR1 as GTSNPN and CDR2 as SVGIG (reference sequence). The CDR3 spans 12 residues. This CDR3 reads CAWSADAYEQYF. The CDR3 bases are TGTGCCTGGAGTGCAGATGCCTACGAGCAGTACTTC.

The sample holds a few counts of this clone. The CDR3 reads CASSPDLKSYNEQFF. As DNA, the CDR3 is TGTGCCAGCAGTCCGGACCTTAAGTCCTACAATGAGCAGTTCTTC. The chain uses TRBV6-6 and TRBJ2-1; D gene uncertain. V was cut by 5 bases and J by 1 base, with 12 bases left in between. The CDR3 loop spans 15 amino acids. Germline CDR1 reads MNHNY; CDR2 reads SVGAGI (reference sequence).

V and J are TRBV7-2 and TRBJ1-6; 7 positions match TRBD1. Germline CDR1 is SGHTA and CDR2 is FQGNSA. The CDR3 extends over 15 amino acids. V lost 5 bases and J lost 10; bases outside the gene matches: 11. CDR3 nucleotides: TGTGCCAGCAGCCCCCCCGGGACAGCTTCATCACCCCTCCACTTT. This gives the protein CASSPPGTASSPLHF.

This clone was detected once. CDR3 loop: CASSRRAGNSGANVLTF. The CDR3 coding sequence is TGCGCCAGCAGCCGAAGGGCAGGTAACTCTGGGGCCAACGTCCTGACTTTC. V is TRBV5-1 and J is TRBJ2-6, with D hard to call. This CDR3 has 17 amino acids. The V gene's germline CDR1 is SGHRS and CDR2 YFSETQ. V gave up 4 bases and J gave up 0 bases, with 14 bases separating them.

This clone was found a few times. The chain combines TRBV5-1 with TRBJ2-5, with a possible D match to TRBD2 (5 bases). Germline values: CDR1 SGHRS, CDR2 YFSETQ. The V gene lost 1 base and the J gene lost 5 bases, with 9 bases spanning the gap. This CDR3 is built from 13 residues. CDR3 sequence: CASSLLEGETQYF. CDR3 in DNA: TGCGCCAGCAGCTTGTTAGAGGGCGAGACCCAGTACTTC.

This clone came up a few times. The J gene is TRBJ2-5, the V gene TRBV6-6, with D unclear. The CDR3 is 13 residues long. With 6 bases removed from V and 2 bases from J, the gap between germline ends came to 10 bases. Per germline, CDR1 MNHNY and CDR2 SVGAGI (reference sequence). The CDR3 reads CASRDRNQETQYF. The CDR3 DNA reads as TGTGCCAGCAGAGACCGAAATCAAGAGACCCAGTACTTC.

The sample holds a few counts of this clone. The CDR3 nucleotides are TGCAGCGTCCTGACTGTGGATACGCAGTATTTT. It translates to CSVLTVDTQYF. This chain links TRBV29-1 with TRBJ2-3; no clear D gene. Trimming shortened V by 6 bases and J by 6 bases, and 10 bases separated the two germline ends. The CDR3 is 11 residues long. Germline V gives CDR1 SQVTM, CDR2 ANQGSEA.

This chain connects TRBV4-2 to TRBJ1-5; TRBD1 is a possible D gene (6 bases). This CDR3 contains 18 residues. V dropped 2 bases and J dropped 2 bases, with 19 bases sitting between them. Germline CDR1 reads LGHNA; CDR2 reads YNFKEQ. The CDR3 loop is CASSQLDQGGGGNQPQHF. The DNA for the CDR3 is TGTGCCAGCAGCCAATTGGATCAAGGGGGGGGCGGCAATCAGCCCCAGCATTTT.

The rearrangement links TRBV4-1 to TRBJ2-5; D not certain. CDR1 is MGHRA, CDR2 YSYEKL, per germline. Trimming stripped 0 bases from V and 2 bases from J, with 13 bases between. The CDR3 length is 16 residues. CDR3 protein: CASSQDMTGRQETQYF. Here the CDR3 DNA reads TGCGCCAGCAGCCAAGATATGACGGGCCGACAAGAGACCCAGTACTTC.

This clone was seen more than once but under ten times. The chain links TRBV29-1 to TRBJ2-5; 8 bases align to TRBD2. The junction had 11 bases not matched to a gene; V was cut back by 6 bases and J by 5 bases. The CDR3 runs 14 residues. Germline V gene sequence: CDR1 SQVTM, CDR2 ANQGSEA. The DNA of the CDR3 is TGCAGCGTCGCCGCCGGGGGGGCCAGGGAGACCCAGTACTTC. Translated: CSVAAGGARETQYF.

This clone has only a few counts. This CDR3 is CASSLGFQPQHF. The CDR3 DNA follows: TGTGCCAGCAGTCTCGGGTTTCAGCCCCAGCATTTT. The chain combines TRBV7-2 with TRBJ1-5; no definite D call. This CDR3 is 12 amino acids long. CDR1 is SGHTA, CDR2 FQGNSA, per germline. Trimming cost V 6 bases and J 6 bases, with 9 bases left between them.

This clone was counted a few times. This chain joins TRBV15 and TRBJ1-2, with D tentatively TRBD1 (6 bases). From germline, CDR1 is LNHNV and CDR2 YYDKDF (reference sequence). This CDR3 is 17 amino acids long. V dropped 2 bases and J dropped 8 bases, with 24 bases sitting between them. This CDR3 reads CATSRPQGARERSGYTF. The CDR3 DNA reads TGTGCCACCAGCAGACCACAGGGAGCACGGGAGAGGAGCGGCTACACCTTC.

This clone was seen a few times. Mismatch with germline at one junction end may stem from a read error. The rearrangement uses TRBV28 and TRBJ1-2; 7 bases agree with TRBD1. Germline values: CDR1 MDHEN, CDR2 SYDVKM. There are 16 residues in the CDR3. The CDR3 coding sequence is TGTGCCAGCAGTACGAGACAGGGAAAACGTGACTATGGCCACACCTTC. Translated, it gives CASSTRQGKRDYGHTF.

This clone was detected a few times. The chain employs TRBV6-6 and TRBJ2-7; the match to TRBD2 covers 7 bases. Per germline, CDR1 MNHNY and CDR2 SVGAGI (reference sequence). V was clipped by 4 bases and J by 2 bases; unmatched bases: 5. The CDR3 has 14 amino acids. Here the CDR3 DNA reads TGTGCCAGCAGTTCTAAAGCGGGGACCTACGAGCAGTACTTC. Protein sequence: CASSSKAGTYEQYF.

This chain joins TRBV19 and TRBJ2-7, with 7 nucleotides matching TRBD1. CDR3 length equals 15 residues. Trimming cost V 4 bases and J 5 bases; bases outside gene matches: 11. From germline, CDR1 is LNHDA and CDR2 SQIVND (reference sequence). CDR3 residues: CASSTQTGRLHEQYF. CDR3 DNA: TGTGCCAGTAGTACCCAGACAGGGAGACTGCACGAGCAGTACTTC.

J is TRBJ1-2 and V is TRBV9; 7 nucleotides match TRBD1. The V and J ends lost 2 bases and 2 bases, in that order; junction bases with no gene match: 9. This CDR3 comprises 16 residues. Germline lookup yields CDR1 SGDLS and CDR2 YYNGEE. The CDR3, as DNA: TGTGCCAGCAGCGTTAGCGCCCTACAGGGGAACTATGGCTACACCTTC. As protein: CASSVSALQGNYGYTF.

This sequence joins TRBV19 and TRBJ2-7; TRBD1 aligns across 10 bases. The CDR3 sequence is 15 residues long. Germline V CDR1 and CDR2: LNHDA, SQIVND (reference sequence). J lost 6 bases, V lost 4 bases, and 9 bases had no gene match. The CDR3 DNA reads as TGTGCCAGTAGTAAAGGACAGGGGGGACGATCCGAGCAGTACTTC. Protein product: CASSKGQGGRSEQYF.

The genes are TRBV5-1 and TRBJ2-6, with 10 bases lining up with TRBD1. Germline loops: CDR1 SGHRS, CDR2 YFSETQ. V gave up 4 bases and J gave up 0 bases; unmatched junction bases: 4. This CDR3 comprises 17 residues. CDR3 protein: CASSVGQGNSGANVLTF. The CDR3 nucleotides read TGCGCCAGCAGCGTGGGACAGGGGAACTCTGGGGCCAACGTCCTGACTTTC. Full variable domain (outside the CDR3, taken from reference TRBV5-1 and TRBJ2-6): KAGVTQTPRYLIKTRGQQVTLSCSPISGHRSVSWYQQTPGQGLQFLFEYFSETQRNKGNFPGRFSGRQFSNSRSEMNVSTLELGDSALYLCASSVGQGNSGANVLTFGAGSRLTVL.

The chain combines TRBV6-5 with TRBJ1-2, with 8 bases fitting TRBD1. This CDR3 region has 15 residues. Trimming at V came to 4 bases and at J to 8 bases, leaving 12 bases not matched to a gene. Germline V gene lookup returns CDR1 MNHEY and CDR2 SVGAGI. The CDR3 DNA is TGTGCCAGCAGTTCCGTCCAGGGGGCTCTAGGAGGCTACACCTTC. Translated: CASSSVQGALGGYTF.

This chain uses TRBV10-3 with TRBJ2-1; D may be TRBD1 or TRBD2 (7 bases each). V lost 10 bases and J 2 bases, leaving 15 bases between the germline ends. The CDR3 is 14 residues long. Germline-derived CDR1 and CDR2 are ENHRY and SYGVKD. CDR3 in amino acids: CATSRGGTYNEQFF. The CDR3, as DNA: TGTGCCACCTCCAGGGGGGGCACCTACAATGAGCAGTTCTTC.